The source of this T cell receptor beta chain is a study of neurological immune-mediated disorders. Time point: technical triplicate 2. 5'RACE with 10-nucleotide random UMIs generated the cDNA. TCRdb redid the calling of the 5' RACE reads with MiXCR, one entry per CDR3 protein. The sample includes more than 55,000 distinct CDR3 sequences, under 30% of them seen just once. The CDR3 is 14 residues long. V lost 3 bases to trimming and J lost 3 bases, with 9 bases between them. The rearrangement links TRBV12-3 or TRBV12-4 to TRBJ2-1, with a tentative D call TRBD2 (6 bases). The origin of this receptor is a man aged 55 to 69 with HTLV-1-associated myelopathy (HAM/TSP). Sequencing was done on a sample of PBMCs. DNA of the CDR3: TGTGCCAGCAGTTTCGTTAGCGGCTACAATGAGCAGTTCTTC. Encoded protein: CASSFVSGYNEQFF.